The 3 T cell receptor beta chains below all came from one sample that was sequenced in a study of beta chain features in type 1 diabetes. Reverse transcription of all isolated RNA meant that expressed TCRB transcripts were sequenced. Assay used: immunoSEQ multiplex PCR; TCRdb lists only in-frame clones, some missing. The data contain 120,000 to 150,000 clones, roughly 48% of them seen just once; the ten biggest clones take up around 0.45%. The sequenced sample consisted of Tregs from blood. The receptors here all came from a man in his late teens or twenties in good health.

There are a few counts of this clone. The chain combines TRBV4-1 with TRBJ1-1; no reliable D call. This CDR3 has 13 amino acids. Trimming removed 0 bases from V and 4 bases from J, with 6 bases in between. The germline gives CDR1 MGHRA, CDR2 YSYEKL. CDR3 residues: CASSQDSGTEAFF. The CDR3 DNA is TGCGCCAGCAGCCAAGATTCCGGCACTGAAGCTTTCTTT.

The CDR3 spells CASSQALGQGPNQPQHF. Written as DNA, the CDR3 is TGCGCCAGCAGCCAAGCCCTGGGACAGGGTCCCAATCAGCCCCAGCATTTT. The genes are TRBV4-1 and TRBJ1-5; 9 bases are shared with TRBD1. After removal of 1 base from V and 3 bases from J, the junction contained 7 bases not matched to a gene. The CDR3 spans 17 residues. CDR1 is MGHRA and CDR2 is YSYEKL in the germline V gene.

The V call is TRBV5-1, the J call TRBJ2-2; 9 nucleotides line up with TRBD1. Germline V gene sequence: CDR1 SGHRS, CDR2 YFSETQ. V lost 0 bases, J lost 5 bases, and 5 bases stayed unmatched. The CDR3 length is 16 residues. DNA of the CDR3: TGCGCCAGCAGCTTGGCCGGGACAGGGTTAACCGGGGAGCTGTTTTTT. Its protein is CASSLAGTGLTGELFF.